One T cell receptor beta chain is described in this entry. What it recognizes is unknown. At the DNA level, this CDR3 is encoded by other sequences in the same sample as well. The data were produced by immunoSEQ multiplex PCR, yet TCRdb's version contains in-frame clones alone and is incomplete. The repertoire has 350,000 to 400,000 clones, 75% to 90% of them found once; the top ten carry 3.5%. This sample stems from a study of Ad26.COV2.S vaccination and SARS-CoV-2 variants. Whole-study context: Sample donor was a member of the COV1001 Ad26.COV2.S trial arm. Intramuscular Ad26.COV2.S at 5x10^10 or 1x10^11 viral particles.

This CDR3 has 14 residues. Germline CDR1 reads SGHRS; CDR2 reads YFSETQ. V lost 2 bases and J lost 6; bases outside the gene matches: 5. Study-wide points: Placebo recipients and vaccine recipients were similar in non-spike TCR breadth.

Noted treatment: around 19 received Ad26.COV2.S at low or high dose, single or two shots; 5 received placebo; per-sample allocation not given. Sampling was done on day 63 after the first vaccine or placebo injection. The receptor comes from a person between 18 and 59 years old who received the Ad26.COV2.S COVID-19 vaccine or a placebo. The material was peripheral blood, obtained in a trial of Ad26.COV2.S vaccine versus placebo. The rearrangement joins TRBV5-1 to TRBJ2-3, with TRBD2 matching over 8 bases. The CDR3 is CASSFGGAADTQYF. The CDR3 bases are TGCGCCAGCAGCTTCGGGGGGGCCGCGGATACGCAGTATTTT.